Below are 14 T cell receptor beta chains sequenced from a single sample in a study of shared clonotypes between healthy human individuals. The table came from immunoSEQ multiplex PCR; TCRdb's copy has only in-frame clones and leaves some out. The sample comprises under 2,500,000 clones, about 94% of which are singletons, and roughly 0.13% rests with the top ten. The material sequenced was naive CD4+ T cells sorted from blood. Stated subset: CD45RA+ positively selected. The source is a man aged 18 to 30 in good health.

The CDR3 nucleotides are TGTGCCATCAGTATGGACCGAAGTAATTCACCCCTCCACTTT. It yields the protein CAISMDRSNSPLHF. The chain combines TRBV10-3 with TRBJ1-6; D ambiguous. Germline V gene lookup returns CDR1 ENHRY and CDR2 SYGVKD. CDR3 length: 14 residues. The germline V and J ends were trimmed by 5 bases and 6 bases, with 11 bases remaining between them.

The chain links TRBV6-6 to TRBJ2-5, with unresolved D. CDR3 length: 15 amino acids. CDR1 is MNHNY and CDR2 is SVGAGI in the germline V gene (reference sequence). V gave up 0 bases and J gave up 2 bases, with 10 bases separating them. The CDR3 coding sequence is TGTGCCAGCAGTTACTCGCGGCTAACACAAGAGACCCAGTACTTC. Translating gives CASSYSRLTQETQYF.

The chain employs TRBV2 and TRBJ2-1, with 9 positions matching TRBD2. The CDR3 has 14 amino acids. Losses at the gene ends were 7 bases for V and 4 bases for J; bases not matched to a gene: 5. CDR1 and CDR2 from the germline V gene are SNHLY and FYNNEI. CDR3 nucleotides: TGTGCCAGCAACGGACTAGCGACTTACAATGAGCAGTTCTTC. Translating gives CASNGLATYNEQFF.

The chain is built from TRBV7-9 and TRBJ1-1; D not certain. In germline, CDR1 is SEHNR, CDR2 FQNEAQ (reference sequence). The CDR3 has 15 amino acids. Trimming stripped 3 bases from V and 2 bases from J, with 13 bases between. CDR3 coding DNA: TGTGCCAGCAGCTTCTATCGAGACGTAAACACTGAAGCTTTCTTT. It codes for CASSFYRDVNTEAFF.

Comment on this clone: This CDR3 is also generated by other DNA sequences in the sample. The rearrangement joins TRBV5-6 to TRBJ1-3, with D maybe TRBD1 (5 bases). Germline assignment: CDR1 SGHDT and CDR2 YYEEEE. The CDR3 has 14 residues. Trimming took 1 base from V and 4 from J, leaving 9 bases between them. CDR3 bases: TGTGCCAGCAGCTTGATTCAGGGAGGAAACACCATATATTTT. Protein: CASSLIQGGNTIYF.

The V and J genes are TRBV30 and TRBJ1-2; the D gene is possibly TRBD1 (5 bases). The CDR3 contains 12 residues. With 1 base removed from V and 7 bases from J, the gap between germline ends came to 10 bases. Per germline, CDR1 GTSNPN and CDR2 SVGIG (reference sequence). CDR3 residues: CAWSELGRGYTF. The CDR3 DNA sequence: TGTGCCTGGAGTGAACTGGGACGTGGCTACACCTTC.

V is TRBV5-8 and J is TRBJ2-3; 10 bases align to TRBD1. CDR1 and CDR2 from the germline V gene are SGHTS and YDEGEE. This CDR3 is 15 amino acids long. Unmatched junction bases numbered 2, after V lost 4 bases and J lost 0 bases. The CDR3 reads CASSRQGASTDTQYF. CDR3 sequence (DNA): TGTGCCAGCAGCAGACAGGGGGCCAGCACAGATACGCAGTATTTT.

This rearrangement joins TRBV29-1 to TRBJ1-1, with a possible D match to TRBD1 (5 bases). The CDR3 covers 12 residues. CDR1 SQVTM and CDR2 ANQGSEA come from the germline V gene. V was trimmed by 2 bases and J by 1 base, leaving 5 bases between them. The CDR3, as DNA: TGCAGCGTTGAACAGGGGAACACTGAAGCTTTCTTT. Its protein product is CSVEQGNTEAFF.

V and J are TRBV7-2 and TRBJ2-7; D unresolved. The CDR3 length is 15 residues. V dropped 3 bases and J dropped 5 bases, with 17 bases sitting between them. Germline lookup yields CDR1 SGHTA and CDR2 FQGNSA. The CDR3 coding sequence is TGTGCCAGCAGCTTGTGGCCCGACACAGTGGACGAGCAGTACTTC. Amino acid sequence: CASSLWPDTVDEQYF.

The chain couples TRBV29-1 to TRBJ2-1; possibly TRBD1 for D (5 bases). Trimming cost V 8 bases and J 4 bases, with 24 bases left between them. The CDR3 is made up of 16 amino acids. The germline CDR1 and CDR2 sequences are SQVTM and ANQGSEA. The CDR3 nucleotides read TGCAGCTCTCAAAAAACGATCAGGGCGTCATACAATGAGCAGTTCTTC. As protein: CSSQKTIRASYNEQFF.

The rearrangement joins TRBV10-2 to TRBJ1-2; 8 bases agree with TRBD1. The germline gives CDR1 WSHSY, CDR2 SAAADI. The CDR3 has 16 residues. J gave up 5 bases and V 2 bases, and 10 bases lay outside the gene matches. The CDR3 here is CASSEPATGATYGYTF. DNA of the CDR3: TGCGCCAGCAGTGAGCCCGCGACAGGGGCTACGTATGGCTACACCTTC.

This clone appeared once. The sample contains more than one DNA sequence encoding this CDR3. The CDR3 loop reads CASSLAGTSSYEQYF. The DNA for the CDR3 is TGTGCCAGCAGCTTAGCCGGGACGTCATCCTACGAGCAGTACTTC. J is TRBJ2-7 and V is TRBV7-2, with D perhaps being TRBD1 or TRBD2 (5 bases each). Germline values: CDR1 SGHTA, CDR2 FQGNSA. The V and J ends lost 0 bases and 1 base respectively, with 10 bases between them. The CDR3 length is 15 residues.

This chain uses TRBV28 with TRBJ1-6, with D tentatively TRBD1 (5 bases). Germline-derived CDR1 and CDR2 are MDHEN and SYDVKM. The CDR3 sequence is 15 residues long. The V and J ends lost 4 bases and 5 bases respectively, with 12 bases between them. Here the CDR3 reads CASSSNPGHNSPLHF. For the CDR3, the DNA is TGTGCCAGCAGTTCCAACCCGGGACATAATTCACCCCTCCACTTT.

Details on this clone: The sample carries other DNA sequences with the same CDR3. This chain joins TRBV5-1 and TRBJ2-7; a weak D match, TRBD2 (5 bases). Germline CDR1 and CDR2: SGHRS and YFSETQ. The V gene lost 0 bases and the J gene lost 4 bases, with 11 bases spanning the gap. This CDR3 contains 14 residues. The chain's CDR3 is CASSLEGGPYEQYF. In DNA, the CDR3 is TGCGCCAGCAGCTTGGAAGGCGGGCCGTACGAGCAGTACTTC.